The 30 T cell receptor beta chains reported below all come from one sample, sequenced in a study of cytomegalovirus exposure and HLA in healthy donors. The PCR used 60 Vbeta and 13 Jbeta primers. Repertoires were generated with immunoSEQ multiplex PCR, while TCRdb's copy carries only in-frame clones and drops some. The repertoire holds some 87,000 clones, with more than 55% as singletons. The sequencing input was PBMCs. These receptor sequences come from a woman in her 30s in good health and CMV-seropositive.

CDR3 DNA sequence: TGTGCCAGCAGCTGGACAGCTCAAGAGACCCAGTACTTC. Translation: CASSWTAQETQYF. The genes are TRBV5-5 and TRBJ2-5, with D possibly TRBD1 on 6 matching bases. Deletions cut 3 bases from V and 2 bases from J, with 8 bases between. Looked up from germline, CDR1 is SGHKS and CDR2 is YYEKEE (reference sequence). The CDR3 length is 13 residues.

The rearrangement uses TRBV12-5 and TRBJ2-1; 11 bases line up with TRBD2. J gave up 4 bases and V 5 bases, and 4 bases lay outside the gene matches. The CDR3 is 15 amino acids. The germline V gene encodes CDR1 LGHNT and CDR2 FRNRAP. This chain's CDR3 is CASGPLAGGYNEQFF. The CDR3 DNA reads as TGTGCTAGTGGTCCCCTAGCGGGGGGATACAATGAGCAGTTCTTC.

The rearrangement joins TRBV5-1 to TRBJ1-4; 7 bases match TRBD1. Germline V CDR1 and CDR2: SGHRS, YFSETQ. This CDR3 is 15 amino acids long. V shed 0 bases and J 5 bases; nucleotides not matched to a gene: 4. CDR3 in DNA: TGCGCCAGCAGCTTGGCGACAGGGAAGAATGAAAAACTGTTTTTT. Its protein is CASSLATGKNEKLFF.

In this sample, this clone turned up a few times. This CDR3 is CASSLPRTSQGSEQYF. CDR3 in DNA: TGTGCCAGCAGCCTCCCTAGGACTAGCCAGGGAAGCGAGCAGTACTTC. V usage is TRBV5-5 and J usage is TRBJ2-7, with 8 bases fitting TRBD2. V was pared by 4 bases and J by 6 bases, with 15 bases of the junction left unmatched. Looked up from germline, CDR1 is SGHKS and CDR2 is YYEKEE (reference sequence). The CDR3 runs to 16 residues. The full variable domain, rest sourced from reference TRBV5-5 and TRBJ2-7, is DAGVTQSPTHLIKTRGQQVTLRCSPISGHKSVSWYQQVLGQGPQFIFQYYEKEERGRGNFPDRFSARQFPNYSSELNVNALLLGDSALYLCASSLPRTSQGSEQYFGPGTRLTVT.

The V call is TRBV21-1, the J call TRBJ1-1; the DNA was not compared with TRBD1, the D call given in the table. TRBV21-1 is termed a pseudogene. CDR3 length: 17 amino acids. CDR3 DNA sequence: TGTGCCAGCAGCAAACCTCTACAGGGGGGGATGAACACTGAAGCTTTCTTT. Protein: CASSKPLQGGMNTEAFF.

The chain employs TRBV30 and TRBJ2-4; D unclear. The CDR3 is 18 amino acids. V dropped 4 bases and J dropped 0 bases, with 22 bases sitting between them. CDR1 is GTSNPN, CDR2 SVGIG, per germline (reference sequence). CDR3 in amino acids: CAWKEQLGMTVAKNIQYF. As DNA, the CDR3 is TGTGCCTGGAAGGAACAGCTCGGAATGACGGTAGCCAAAAACATTCAGTACTTC.

A few counts support this clone. The rearrangement uses TRBV5-1 and TRBJ2-7; weak D call: TRBD2 (6 bases). Trimming shortened V by 3 bases and J by 0 bases, and 16 bases separated the two germline ends. This CDR3 comprises 16 residues. CDR1 SGHRS and CDR2 YFSETQ come from the germline V gene. The CDR3 spells CASSSRDFHNSYEQYF. In DNA, the CDR3 is TGCGCCAGCAGCTCGCGGGACTTTCACAACTCCTACGAGCAGTACTTC.

In this sample, this clone turned up once. The CDR3 nucleotides read TGTGCCAGCAGCTCGACAGGGGGCTCCAATGAAAAACTGTTTTTT. It yields the protein CASSSTGGSNEKLFF. V and J are TRBV5-6 and TRBJ1-4; 10 nucleotides agree with TRBD1. This CDR3 comprises 15 residues. V was pared by 3 bases and J by 5 bases, with 4 bases of the junction left unmatched. Germline assignment: CDR1 SGHDT and CDR2 YYEEEE.

The chain combines TRBV9 with TRBJ1-5; D gene ambiguous. The V and J ends lost 0 bases and 0 bases respectively, with 13 bases between them. This CDR3 contains 17 residues. Per the germline V gene, CDR1 is SGDLS and CDR2 is YYNGEE. The CDR3 reads CASSVVPCPYSNQPQHF. For the CDR3, the DNA is TGTGCCAGCAGCGTAGTCCCGTGTCCCTATAGCAATCAGCCCCAGCATTTT.

J is TRBJ1-3 and V is TRBV7-8; 10 bases align to TRBD1. CDR3 length: 16 amino acids. Trimming cost V 5 bases and J 3 bases; bases outside gene matches: 7. Germline V gene sequence: CDR1 SGHVS, CDR2 FQNEAQ. CDR3 DNA: TGTGCCAGCAGCATCTCCGGGACAGGGGTTGGAAACACCATATATTTT. As protein: CASSISGTGVGNTIYF.

The rearrangement links TRBV2 to TRBJ2-3; D is ambiguous. Germline V CDR1 and CDR2: SNHLY, FYNNEI. CDR3 size: 18 residues. The V end was cut by 5 bases, the J end by 4 bases, with 25 bases between. CDR3 nucleotide sequence: TGTGCCAGCAGTCGCTCTGGTGGTTCCTCTCAGGCCCCAGATACGCAGTATTTT. It specifies CASSRSGGSSQAPDTQYF.

The chain couples TRBV28 to TRBJ2-7; 7 bases are shared with TRBD2. This CDR3 has 11 residues. The germline gives CDR1 MDHEN, CDR2 SYDVKM. With V trimmed by 8 bases and J by 7 bases, 5 bases remained unmatched. CDR3 nucleotide sequence: TGTGCCAGCCCTGGGGAGGGAGAGCAGTACTTC. Translating it yields CASPGEGEQYF.

This clone was found a few times. J is TRBJ2-2 and V is TRBV7-8; D might be TRBD1 (5 bases). The germline V gene has CDR1 SGHVS and CDR2 FQNEAQ. V lost 5 bases to trimming and J lost 3 bases, with 13 bases between them. The CDR3 spans 15 residues. The CDR3 sequence: CASSPQGVYTGELFF. CDR3 DNA: TGTGCCAGCAGCCCGCAGGGTGTTTACACCGGGGAGCTGTTTTTT.

The rearrangement uses TRBV6-1 and TRBJ1-1; no clear D gene. The ends were cut back, 2 bases at V and 1 base at J, with 5 bases in the middle. The CDR3 totals 13 residues. Germline CDR1 MNHNS, CDR2 SASEGT. This CDR3 reads CASSEWRNTEAFF. In DNA form, the CDR3 reads TGTGCCAGCAGTGAATGGAGGAACACTGAAGCTTTCTTT.

CDR3 nucleotide sequence: TGTGCCAGCAGCGACCCTCAGGCTACTTACACAGATACGCAGTATTTT. As protein: CASSDPQATYTDTQYF. This chain links TRBV7-9 with TRBJ2-3; the D is unclear. Trimming left V 5 bases short and J 2 bases short, with 17 bases between. Per germline, CDR1 SEHNR and CDR2 FQNEAQ (reference sequence). The CDR3 length is 16 residues. Supplemented by reference TRBV7-9 and TRBJ2-3, the full variable domain reads DTGVSQNPRHKITKRGQNVTFRCDPISEHNRLYWYRQTLGQGPEFLTYFQNEAQLEKSRLLSDRFSAERPKGSFSTLEIQRTEQGDSAMYLCASSDPQATYTDTQYFGPGTRLTVL.

The rearrangement uses TRBV4-1 and TRBJ1-4; D is unclear. The CDR3 covers 16 residues. Looked up from germline, CDR1 is MGHRA and CDR2 is YSYEKL. The V gene lost 2 bases and the J gene lost 2 bases, with 12 bases spanning the gap. CDR3 sequence reads: CASSQLLGGTNEKLFF. In DNA, the CDR3 is TGCGCCAGCAGCCAATTGCTGGGAGGGACTAATGAAAAACTGTTTTTT.

The chain is built from TRBV4-3 and TRBJ1-1; D is ambiguous. Germline V gives CDR1 LGHNA, CDR2 YSLEER. V dropped 0 bases and J dropped 2 bases, with 7 bases sitting between them. CDR3 length: 14 residues. The CDR3 DNA reads TGCGCCAGCAGCCAAGATGGCGGAAACACTGAAGCTTTCTTT. Residues: CASSQDGGNTEAFF.

The chain couples TRBV28 to TRBJ1-1, with a tentative D call TRBD1 (6 bases). Germline V gene data show CDR1 as MDHEN and CDR2 as SYDVKM. Trimming took 10 bases from V and 7 from J, leaving 16 bases between them. This CDR3 has 12 amino acids. As DNA, the CDR3 is TGTGCCACAATAGCTGGACAGAGTGAAGCTTTCTTT. Residues: CATIAGQSEAFF.

This chain joins TRBV18 and TRBJ2-3; TRBD2 might be the D (6 bases). From germline, CDR1 is KGHSH and CDR2 LQKENI. This CDR3 spans 15 amino acids. Trimming removed 3 bases from V and 5 bases from J, with 15 bases in between. The CDR3 DNA is TGTGCCAGCTCACCGATTATAGCGGTGCGAGATACGCAGTATTTT. Translation: CASSPIIAVRDTQYF.

This clone was seen more than once but under ten times. This chain connects TRBV5-1 to TRBJ2-5; TRBD2 matches 10 bases. The end of the DNA fits TRBJ2-7 better, so the J call may be wrong. CDR3 length: 15 amino acids. Looked up from germline, CDR1 is SGHRS and CDR2 is YFSETQ. CDR3 sequence: CASSSSGGYSYEQYF. The CDR3 bases are TGCGCCAGCAGCTCTAGCGGGGGCTACTCCTACGAGCAGTACTTC.

The V and J genes are TRBV6-5 and TRBJ1-1, with 7 bases identical to TRBD1. V gave up 8 bases and J gave up 5 bases; unmatched junction bases: 8. The germline gives CDR1 MNHEY, CDR2 SVGAGI. The CDR3 is made up of 13 amino acids. CDR3 nucleotide sequence: TGTGCCAGCGGATATACAGGGGCGACTGAAGCTTTCTTT. Amino acids: CASGYTGATEAFF.

This clone was found a few times. The chain joins TRBV6-4 to TRBJ2-1; TRBD2 aligns across 11 bases. With V trimmed by 6 bases and J by 7 bases, 8 bases remained unmatched. Germline lookup yields CDR1 MRHNA and CDR2 SNTAGT. The CDR3 contains 15 residues. CDR3 coding DNA: TGTGCCAGCAGGCCCGGGACTAGCGGCCTTAATGAGCAGTTCTTC. This gives the protein CASRPGTSGLNEQFF.

The chain couples TRBV6-1 to TRBJ1-6, with D perhaps matching TRBD1 (5 bases). The CDR3 is made up of 15 amino acids. V shed 10 bases and J shed 0 bases, with 13 bases lying between them. Germline loops: CDR1 MNHNS, CDR2 SASEGT. The CDR3 here is CATELGGSYNSPLHF. The CDR3 DNA reads TGTGCCACAGAGCTGGGGGGCTCCTATAATTCACCCCTCCACTTT.

This clone was seen a single time. This chain links TRBV5-1 with TRBJ2-7; 10 nucleotides align to TRBD1. V trimming: 4 bases; J trimming: 3 bases; junction bases outside the gene matches: 10. The CDR3 is 16 amino acids. Germline assignment: CDR1 SGHRS and CDR2 YFSETQ. The CDR3 DNA reads as TGCGCCAGCAGCATATTACCGGGACAGGGGTTCTACGAGCAGTACTTC. This codes for CASSILPGQGFYEQYF.

This clone is a singleton in its sample. V gene TRBV28 combines with J gene TRBJ2-6, with D perhaps matching TRBD1 (5 bases). The germline V and J ends were trimmed by 7 bases and 0 bases, with 10 bases remaining between them. The CDR3 consists of 15 residues. CDR1 and CDR2 from the germline V gene are MDHEN and SYDVKM. CDR3 DNA: TGTGCCAGCACTACTGGGGCCTCTGGGGCCAACGTCCTGACTTTC. It specifies CASTTGASGANVLTF.

The table lists this clone with a few counts. The CDR3 sequence is CASSIRAFF. For the CDR3, the DNA is TGTGCCAGTAGTATTAGAGCTTTCTTT. The rearrangement links TRBV19 to TRBJ1-1; D gene uncertain. CDR3 size: 9 residues. Germline CDR1 reads LNHDA; CDR2 reads SQIVND (reference sequence). V lost 3 bases and J lost 10, with 3 bases in between.

In this sample, this clone turned up a few times. The chain has TRBV6-5 and TRBJ1-1; D may be TRBD1 (6 bases). CDR1 MNHEY and CDR2 SVGAGI come from the germline V gene. V dropped 6 bases and J dropped 0 bases, with 14 bases sitting between them. CDR3 size: 15 residues. DNA of the CDR3: TGTGCCAGCAGCACTATGGGACATCTGAACACTGAAGCTTTCTTT. It yields the protein CASSTMGHLNTEAFF.

This clone turned up a few times. The chain couples TRBV19 to TRBJ1-1; no firm D call. The CDR3 consists of 12 residues. Germline CDR1 LNHDA, CDR2 SQIVND (reference sequence). The V gene lost 5 bases and the J gene lost 2 bases, with 6 bases spanning the gap. This chain's CDR3 is CASSWPNTEAFF. The CDR3 region has the DNA TGTGCCAGTAGTTGGCCCAACACTGAAGCTTTCTTT.

This rearrangement joins TRBV7-3 to TRBJ1-1, with a tentative D call TRBD1 (5 bases). This CDR3 has 15 amino acids. Germline assignment: CDR1 SGHTA and CDR2 FQGTGA. Trimming took 0 bases from V and 7 from J, leaving 15 bases between them. Written as DNA, the CDR3 is TGTGCCAGCAGCTTAACGGGGTCCCCGGGGGGTGAAGCTTTCTTT. Protein product: CASSLTGSPGGEAFF.

This sequence joins TRBV9 and TRBJ1-4; perhaps TRBD1 as D (6 bases). This CDR3 has 15 amino acids. Germline CDR1 reads SGDLS; CDR2 reads YYNGEE. Between the trimmed V and J ends, which lost 0 bases and 7 bases, there was a span of 13 bases. CDR3 sequence (DNA): TGTGCCAGCAGCGTAGGTCCAGGGGCCATTGAAAAACTGTTTTTT. It specifies CASSVGPGAIEKLFF.